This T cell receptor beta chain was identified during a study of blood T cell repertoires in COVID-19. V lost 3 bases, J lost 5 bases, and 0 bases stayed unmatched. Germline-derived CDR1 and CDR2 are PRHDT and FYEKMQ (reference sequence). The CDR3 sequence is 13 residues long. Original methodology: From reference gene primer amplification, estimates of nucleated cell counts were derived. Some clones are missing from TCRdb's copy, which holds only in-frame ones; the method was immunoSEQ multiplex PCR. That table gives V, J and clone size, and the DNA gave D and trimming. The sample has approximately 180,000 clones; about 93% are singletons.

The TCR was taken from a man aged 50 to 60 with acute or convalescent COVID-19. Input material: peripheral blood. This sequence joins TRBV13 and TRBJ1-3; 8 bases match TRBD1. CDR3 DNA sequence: TGTGCCAGCAGCTTCAGGGGGCGAAACACCATATATTTT. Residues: CASSFRGRNTIYF.